This T cell receptor (beta chain) is drawn from a study of blood T cell repertoires in COVID-19. The wider study: Acute-phase and convalescent COVID-19 samples originated in the United States, Italy and Spain.

V was shortened by 1 base and J by 6 bases, with 16 bases between the two germline ends. Germline assignment: CDR1 SGHVS and CDR2 FNYEAQ. CDR3 size: 16 residues. Original data processing: Cell counts per sample came from amplifying reference gene primers. Measured with immunoSEQ multiplex PCR; TCRdb has only the in-frame clones, and not every one. The DNA was the basis for D and trimming; V, J and clone size are from that table. The sample lists 34,000 or so clones, around 90% occurring once. The sequencing input was peripheral blood. The TCR was taken from a man aged 50 to 59 with active or convalescent COVID-19. The rearrangement uses TRBV7-6 and TRBJ2-1, with D maybe TRBD2 (5 bases). The CDR3 DNA follows: TGTGCCAGCAGCTTAGGGGTGGGAGTTATGTCCAATGAGCAGTTCTTC. The encoded protein is CASSLGVGVMSNEQFF.